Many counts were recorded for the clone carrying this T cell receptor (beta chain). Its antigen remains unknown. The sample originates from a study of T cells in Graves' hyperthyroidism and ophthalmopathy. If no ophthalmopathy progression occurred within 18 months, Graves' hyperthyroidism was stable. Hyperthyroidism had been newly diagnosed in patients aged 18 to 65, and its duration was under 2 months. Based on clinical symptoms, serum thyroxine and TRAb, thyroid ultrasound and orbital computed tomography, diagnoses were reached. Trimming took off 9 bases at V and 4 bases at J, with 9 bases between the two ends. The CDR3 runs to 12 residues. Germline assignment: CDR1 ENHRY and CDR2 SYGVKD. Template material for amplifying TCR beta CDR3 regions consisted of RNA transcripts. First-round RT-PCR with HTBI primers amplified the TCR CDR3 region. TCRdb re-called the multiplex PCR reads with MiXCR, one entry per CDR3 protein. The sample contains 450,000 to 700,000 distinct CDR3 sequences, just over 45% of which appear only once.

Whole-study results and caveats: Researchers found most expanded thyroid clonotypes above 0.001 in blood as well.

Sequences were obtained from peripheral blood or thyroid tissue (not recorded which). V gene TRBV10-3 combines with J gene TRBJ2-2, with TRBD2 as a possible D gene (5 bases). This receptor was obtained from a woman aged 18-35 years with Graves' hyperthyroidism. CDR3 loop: CAMKEATGELFF. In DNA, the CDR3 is TGTGCCATGAAGGAGGCCACCGGGGAGCTGTTTTTT.